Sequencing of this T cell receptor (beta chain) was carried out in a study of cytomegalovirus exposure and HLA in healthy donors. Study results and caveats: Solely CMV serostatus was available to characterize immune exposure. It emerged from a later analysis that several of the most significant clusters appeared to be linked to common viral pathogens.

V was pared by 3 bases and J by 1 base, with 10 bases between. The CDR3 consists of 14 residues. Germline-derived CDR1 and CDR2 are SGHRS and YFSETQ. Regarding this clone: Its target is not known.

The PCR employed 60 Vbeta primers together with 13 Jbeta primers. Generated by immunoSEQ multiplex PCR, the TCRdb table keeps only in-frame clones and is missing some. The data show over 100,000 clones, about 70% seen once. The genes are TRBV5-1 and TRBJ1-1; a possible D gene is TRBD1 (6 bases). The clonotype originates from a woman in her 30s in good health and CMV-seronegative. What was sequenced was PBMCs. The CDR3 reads CASSSQTGNTEAFF. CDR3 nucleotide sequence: TGCGCCAGCAGCTCTCAGACAGGGAACACTGAAGCTTTCTTT.